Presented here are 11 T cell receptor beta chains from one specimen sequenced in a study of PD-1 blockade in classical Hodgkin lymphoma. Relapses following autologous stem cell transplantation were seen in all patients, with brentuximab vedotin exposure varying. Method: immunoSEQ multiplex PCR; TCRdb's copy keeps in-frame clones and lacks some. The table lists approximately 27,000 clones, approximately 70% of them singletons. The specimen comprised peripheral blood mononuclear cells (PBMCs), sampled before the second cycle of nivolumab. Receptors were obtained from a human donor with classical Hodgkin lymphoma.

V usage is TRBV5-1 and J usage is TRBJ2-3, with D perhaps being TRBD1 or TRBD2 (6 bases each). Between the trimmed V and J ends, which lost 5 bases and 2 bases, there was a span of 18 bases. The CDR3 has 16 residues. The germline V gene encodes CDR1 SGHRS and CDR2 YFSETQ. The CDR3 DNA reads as TGCGCCAGCAGTTACGGCGGGACACCTAACACAGATACGCAGTATTTT. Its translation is CASSYGGTPNTDTQYF.

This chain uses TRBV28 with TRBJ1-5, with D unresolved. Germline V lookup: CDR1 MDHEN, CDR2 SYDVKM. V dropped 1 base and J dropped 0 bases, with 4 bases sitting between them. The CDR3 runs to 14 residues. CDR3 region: CASSLYYSNQPQHF. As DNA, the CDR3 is TGTGCCAGCAGTTTATACTATAGCAATCAGCCCCAGCATTTT.

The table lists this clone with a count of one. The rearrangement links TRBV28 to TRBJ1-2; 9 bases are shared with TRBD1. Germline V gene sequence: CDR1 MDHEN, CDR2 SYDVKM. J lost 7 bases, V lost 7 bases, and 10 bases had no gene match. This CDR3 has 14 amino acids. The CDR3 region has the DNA TGTGCCAGCACCTCCCCACAGGGGGCGGGTGGCTACACCTTC. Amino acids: CASTSPQGAGGYTF.

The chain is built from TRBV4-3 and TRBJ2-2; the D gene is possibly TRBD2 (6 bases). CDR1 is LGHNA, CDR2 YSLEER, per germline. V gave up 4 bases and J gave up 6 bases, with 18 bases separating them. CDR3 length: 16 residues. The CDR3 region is CASSPRGGNGAGELFF. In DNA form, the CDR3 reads TGCGCCAGCAGCCCGAGAGGCGGGAACGGGGCCGGGGAGCTGTTTTTT.

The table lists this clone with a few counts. This CDR3 is CASSRASTDTQYF. DNA of the CDR3: TGTGCCAGCAGTAGGGCCAGCACAGATACGCAGTATTTT. The chain employs TRBV7-9 and TRBJ2-3; unclear D gene. Deletions cut 6 bases from V and 0 bases from J, with 7 bases between. CDR1 SEHNR and CDR2 FQNEAQ come from the germline V gene (reference sequence). The CDR3 extends over 13 amino acids.

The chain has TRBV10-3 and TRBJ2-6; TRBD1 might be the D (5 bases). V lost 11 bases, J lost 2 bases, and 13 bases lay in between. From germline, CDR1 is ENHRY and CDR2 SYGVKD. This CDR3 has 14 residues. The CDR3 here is CASHRIAGANVLTF. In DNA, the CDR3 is TGTGCCTCACACAGGATTGCTGGGGCCAACGTCCTGACTTTC.

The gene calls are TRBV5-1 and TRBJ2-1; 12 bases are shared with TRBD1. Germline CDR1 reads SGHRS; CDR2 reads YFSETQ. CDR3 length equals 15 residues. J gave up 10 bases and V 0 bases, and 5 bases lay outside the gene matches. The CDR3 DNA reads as TGCGCCAGCAGCTTGGCTGGGACAGGGGGCGTCGAGCAGTTCTTC. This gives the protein CASSLAGTGGVEQFF.

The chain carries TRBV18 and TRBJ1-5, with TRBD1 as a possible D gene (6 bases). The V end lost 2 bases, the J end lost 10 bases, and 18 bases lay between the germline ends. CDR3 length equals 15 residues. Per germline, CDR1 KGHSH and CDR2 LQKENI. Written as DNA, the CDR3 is TGTGCCAGCTCACCAACTGGGACAAGCGTCCAACCCCAGCATTTT. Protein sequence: CASSPTGTSVQPQHF. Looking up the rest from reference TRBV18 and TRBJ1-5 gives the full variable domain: NAGVMQNPRHLVRRRGQEARLRCSPMKGHSHVYWYRQLPEEGLKFMVYLQKENIIDESGMPKERFSAEFPKEGPSILRIQQVVRGDSAAYFCASSPTGTSVQPQHFGDGTRLSIL.

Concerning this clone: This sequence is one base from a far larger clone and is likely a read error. CDR3 nucleotides: TGCGCCAGCAGCCAAGATCGTTGCGGGGGGGAGAACGGGGAGCTGTTTTTT. Its protein product is CASSQDRCGGENGELFF. The chain couples TRBV5-8 to TRBJ2-2; the match to TRBD2 covers 9 bases. The CDR3 runs to 17 residues. CDR1 is SGHTS, CDR2 YDEGEE, per germline.

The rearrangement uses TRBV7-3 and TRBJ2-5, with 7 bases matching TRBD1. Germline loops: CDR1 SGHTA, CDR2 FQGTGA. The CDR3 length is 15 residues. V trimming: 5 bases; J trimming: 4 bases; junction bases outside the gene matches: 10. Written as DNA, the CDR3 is TGTGCCAGCAGCCCCTCGACAGGGATTGGAGAGACCCAGTACTTC. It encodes CASSPSTGIGETQYF.

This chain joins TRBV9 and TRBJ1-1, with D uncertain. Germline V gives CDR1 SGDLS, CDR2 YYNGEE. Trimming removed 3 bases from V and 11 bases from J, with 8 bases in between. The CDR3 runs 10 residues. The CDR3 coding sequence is TGTGCCAGCAGCGCCCACCGGGCTTTCTTT. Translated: CASSAHRAFF.